Given below is one T cell receptor (beta chain) in context. Germline V gives CDR1 SQVTM, CDR2 ANQGSEA. There are 11 residues in the CDR3. The germline V and J ends were trimmed by 2 bases and 0 bases, with 2 bases remaining between them. The data originate from a study of blood T cell repertoires in COVID-19. Profiled with immunoSEQ multiplex PCR; TCRdb holds only in-frame clones, not every one. The data contain hundreds of thousands of clones, about 90% of them singletons. The TCR sequence derives from a middle-aged woman with COVID-19, enrolled during active disease. The V call is TRBV29-1, the J call TRBJ2-7; no definite D call. The material sequenced was peripheral blood. In DNA, the CDR3 is TGCAGCGTTGAACACTCCTACGAGCAGTACTTC. Encoded protein: CSVEHSYEQYF.